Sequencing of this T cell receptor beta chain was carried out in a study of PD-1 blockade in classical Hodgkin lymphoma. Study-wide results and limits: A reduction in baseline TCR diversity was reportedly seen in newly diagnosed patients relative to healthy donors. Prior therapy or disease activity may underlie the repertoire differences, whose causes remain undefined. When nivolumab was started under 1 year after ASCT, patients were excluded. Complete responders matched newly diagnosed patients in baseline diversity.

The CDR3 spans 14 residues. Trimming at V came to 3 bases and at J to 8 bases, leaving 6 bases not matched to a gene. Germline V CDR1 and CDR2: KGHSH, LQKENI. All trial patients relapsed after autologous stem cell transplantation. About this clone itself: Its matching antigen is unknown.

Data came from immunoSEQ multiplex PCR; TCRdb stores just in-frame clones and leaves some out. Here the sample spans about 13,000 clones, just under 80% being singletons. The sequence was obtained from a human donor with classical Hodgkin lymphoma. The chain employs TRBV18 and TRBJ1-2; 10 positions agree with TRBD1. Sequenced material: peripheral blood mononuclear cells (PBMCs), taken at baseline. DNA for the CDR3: TGTGCCAGCTCACCCTCGGGACAGGGGCAGGGCTACACCTTC. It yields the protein CASSPSGQGQGYTF. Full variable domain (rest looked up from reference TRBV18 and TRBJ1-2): NAGVMQNPRHLVRRRGQEARLRCSPMKGHSHVYWYRQLPEEGLKFMVYLQKENIIDESGMPKERFSAEFPKEGPSILRIQQVVRGDSAAYFCASSPSGQGQGYTFGSGTRLTVV.